This TCR beta chain was sequenced for a study of T cell responses to AZD1222 COVID-19 vaccine. Pooling of second doses given at about 4 or about 12 weeks was done. Sequencing used immunoSEQ multiplex PCR; TCRdb keeps in-frame clones, though not all of them. The sample lists around 190,000 clones; roughly 94% were seen once. Germline V gene lookup returns CDR1 MGHRA and CDR2 YSYEKL. Trimming took off 1 base at V and 6 bases at J, with 18 bases between the two ends. The CDR3 is made up of 16 amino acids. The V gene is TRBV4-1, the J gene TRBJ1-2; D is perhaps TRBD1 (5 bases). This receptor was taken from an adult who received the AZD1222 COVID-19 vaccine. The material was peripheral blood, obtained 28 days after the second AZD1222 dose. The CDR3 is CASSQGGLGRADGYTF. The CDR3 region has the DNA TGCGCCAGCAGCCAAGGGGGTTTGGGCAGGGCTGATGGCTACACCTTC.